This TCR beta chain was retrieved from a study of human T cells and chemical hapten exposure. Study observations and caveats: Expanded TCRs were compared with controls, and the expanded TCRs formed significantly more large CDR3 similarity clusters. Sensitizing to DPC left TCRs with a frequency above 1 in 1000 unaltered.

V was cut by 5 bases and J by 7 bases, with 9 bases left in between. The CDR3 extends over 12 amino acids. Per germline, CDR1 MNHNS and CDR2 SASEGT. The table lists this clonotype with a few counts. Its antigen is undetermined. Time point noted: patch test 2, 6 weeks after DPC sensitization. Treatment given: therapeutic diphenylcyclopropenone sensitization with weekly scalp DPC. Unique molecular identifiers were affixed to discrete cDNA molecules within the library. TCRdb independently ran MiXCR on the RACE reads; one entry per CDR3 protein. The sample has about 81,000 distinct CDR3 sequences; 9.5% to 13% are singletons.

This TCR came from a woman aged 25 to 39 with alopecia areata. Some clones in this sample may be carry-over from other donors' samples. The source material was whole blood, sampled in connection with sensitization to the hapten diphenylcyclopropenone (DPC). The chain links TRBV6-1 to TRBJ2-1; D call uncertain. The CDR3 DNA follows: TGTGCCAGCAGTACTTACACGAATGAGCAGTTCTTC. It codes for CASSTYTNEQFF.